This TCR beta chain was obtained from a study of a mutant IDH1 vaccine in newly diagnosed glioma. The wider study: Vaccination was launched 4-6 weeks after radiotherapy alone, or with temozolomide cycles. The treated group averaged approximately 38 years old and was about 60% male, about 40% female.

Turning to this clone: Its antigen is not known.

CDR3 size: 14 residues. Germline V gene sequence: CDR1 KGHSH, CDR2 LQKENI. The V end was cut by 2 bases, the J end by 0 bases, with 8 bases between. Profiled with immunoSEQ multiplex PCR; TCRdb holds only in-frame clones, not every one. The table shows roughly 38,000 clones, with around 76% occurring only once. The time point: week 23, last vaccination. Doses of 300 ug of mutant IDH1 20-mer peptide were given with topical imiquimod. J is TRBJ2-7 and V is TRBV18, with no clear D. The material was PBMCs, obtained from a glioma patient whose treatment included an IDH1 peptide vaccine. The clonotype was recovered from a man aged 50 to 59 with glioma. The CDR3 DNA is TGTGCCAGCTCACCAAGTCGGCTCTCCTACGAGCAGTACTTC. Protein sequence: CASSPSRLSYEQYF. Full variable domain (outside the CDR3, taken from reference TRBV18 and TRBJ2-7): NAGVMQNPRHLVRRRGQEARLRCSPMKGHSHVYWYRQLPEEGLKFMVYLQKENIIDESGMPKERFSAEFPKEGPSILRIQQVVRGDSAAYFCASSPSRLSYEQYFGPGTRLTVT.